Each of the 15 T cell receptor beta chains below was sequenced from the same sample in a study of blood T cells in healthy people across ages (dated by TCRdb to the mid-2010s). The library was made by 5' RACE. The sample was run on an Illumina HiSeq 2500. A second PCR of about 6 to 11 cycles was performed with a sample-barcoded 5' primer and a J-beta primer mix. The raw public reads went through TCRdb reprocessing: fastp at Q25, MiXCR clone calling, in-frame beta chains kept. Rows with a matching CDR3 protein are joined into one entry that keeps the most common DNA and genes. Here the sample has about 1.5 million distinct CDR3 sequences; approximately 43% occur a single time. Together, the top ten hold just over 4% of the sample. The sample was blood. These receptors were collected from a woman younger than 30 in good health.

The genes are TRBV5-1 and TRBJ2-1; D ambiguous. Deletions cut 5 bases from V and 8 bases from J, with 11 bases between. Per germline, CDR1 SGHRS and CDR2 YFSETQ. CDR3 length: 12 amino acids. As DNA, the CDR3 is TGCGCCAGCAGTCAAAATGGTGATGAGCAGTTCTTC. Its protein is CASSQNGDEQFF.

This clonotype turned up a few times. CDR3 region: CSAREQPIFGETQYF. CDR3 nucleotides: TGCAGTGCTAGAGAGCAGCCCATCTTTGGGGAGACCCAGTACTTC. J is TRBJ2-5 and V is TRBV20-1; D unresolved. Germline values: CDR1 DFQATT, CDR2 SNEGSKA (reference sequence). V was clipped by 0 bases and J by 5 bases, with 16 bases between them. The CDR3 spans 15 residues.

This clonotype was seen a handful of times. The DNA of the CDR3 is TGCGCCAGCAGCCAAGCTGGGAGTCTAACAGAGACCCAGTACTTC. Encoded protein: CASSQAGSLTETQYF. The rearrangement uses TRBV4-1 and TRBJ2-5; maybe TRBD2 (5 bases). The germline V gene encodes CDR1 MGHRA and CDR2 YSYEKL. Deletions cut 1 base from V and 4 bases from J, with 13 bases between. The CDR3 covers 15 residues.

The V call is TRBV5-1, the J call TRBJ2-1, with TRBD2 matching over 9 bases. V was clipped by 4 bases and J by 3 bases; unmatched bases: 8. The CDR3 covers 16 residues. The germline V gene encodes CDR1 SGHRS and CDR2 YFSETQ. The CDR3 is CASSTWGAGGYNEQFF. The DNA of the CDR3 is TGCGCCAGCAGCACCTGGGGAGCGGGAGGCTACAATGAGCAGTTCTTC.

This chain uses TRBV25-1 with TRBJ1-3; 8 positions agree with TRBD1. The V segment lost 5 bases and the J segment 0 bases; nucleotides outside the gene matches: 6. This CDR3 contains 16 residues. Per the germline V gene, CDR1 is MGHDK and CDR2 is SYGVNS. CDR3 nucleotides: TGTGCCAGCAGTCCCGACAGGGGCATCTCTGGAAACACCATATATTTT. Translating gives CASSPDRGISGNTIYF.

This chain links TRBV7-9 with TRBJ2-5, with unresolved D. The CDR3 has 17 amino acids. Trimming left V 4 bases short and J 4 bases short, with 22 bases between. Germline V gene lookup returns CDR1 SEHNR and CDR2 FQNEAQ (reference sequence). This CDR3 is CASSYPYSGRGRETQYF. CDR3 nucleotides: TGTGCCAGCAGCTATCCGTATTCGGGCCGAGGTCGAGAGACCCAGTACTTC. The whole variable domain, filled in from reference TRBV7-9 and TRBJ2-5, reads DTGVSQNPRHKITKRGQNVTFRCDPISEHNRLYWYRQTLGQGPEFLTYFQNEAQLEKSRLLSDRFSAERPKGSFSTLEIQRTEQGDSAMYLCASSYPYSGRGRETQYFGPGTRLLVL.

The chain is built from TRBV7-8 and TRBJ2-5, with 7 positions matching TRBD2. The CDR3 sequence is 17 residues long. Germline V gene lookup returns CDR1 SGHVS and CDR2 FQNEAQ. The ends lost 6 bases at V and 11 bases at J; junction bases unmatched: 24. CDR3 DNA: TGTGCCAGCAGATTAAGGATCACTAGCGAATCCTACAATGAGCAGTACTTC. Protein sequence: CASRLRITSESYNEQYF.

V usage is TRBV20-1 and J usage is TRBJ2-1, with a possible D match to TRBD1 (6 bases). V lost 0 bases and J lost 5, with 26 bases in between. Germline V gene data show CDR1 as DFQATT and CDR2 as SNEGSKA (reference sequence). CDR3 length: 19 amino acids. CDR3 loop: CSARDHGQGCRGRHNEQFF. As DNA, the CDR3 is TGCAGTGCTAGAGATCATGGGCAGGGGTGTAGGGGAAGACACAATGAGCAGTTCTTC.

The chain's CDR3 is CASSYAGRSYTF. The CDR3, as DNA: TGTGCCAGCAGTTATGCCGGACGTAGCTACACCTTC. The J gene is TRBJ1-2, the V gene TRBV6-5, with unresolved D. Per the germline V gene, CDR1 is MNHEY and CDR2 is SVGAGI. The length of the CDR3 is 12 residues. V lost 3 bases and J lost 9, with 11 bases in between.

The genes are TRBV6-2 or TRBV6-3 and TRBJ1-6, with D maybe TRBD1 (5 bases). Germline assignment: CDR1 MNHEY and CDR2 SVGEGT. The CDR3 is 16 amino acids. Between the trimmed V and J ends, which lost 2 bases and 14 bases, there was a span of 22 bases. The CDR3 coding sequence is TGTGCCAGCAGTTACGAAAAGGCAGGGCCCCTTGGGGCCCTCCACTTT. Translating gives CASSYEKAGPLGALHF.

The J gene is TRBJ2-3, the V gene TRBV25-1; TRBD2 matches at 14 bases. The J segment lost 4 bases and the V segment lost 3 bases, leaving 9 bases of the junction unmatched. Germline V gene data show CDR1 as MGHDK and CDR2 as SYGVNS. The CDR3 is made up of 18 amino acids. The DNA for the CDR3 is TGTGCCAGCAGTGAGGGGGGACTAGCGGGAGAGGGCCCAGATACGCAGTATTTT. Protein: CASSEGGLAGEGPDTQYF.

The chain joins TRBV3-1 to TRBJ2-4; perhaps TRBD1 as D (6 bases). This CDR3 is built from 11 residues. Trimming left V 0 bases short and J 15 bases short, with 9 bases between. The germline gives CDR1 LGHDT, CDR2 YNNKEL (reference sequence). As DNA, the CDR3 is TGTGCCAGCAGCCAAGAGGGGGCCCCGTACTTC. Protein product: CASSQEGAPYF.

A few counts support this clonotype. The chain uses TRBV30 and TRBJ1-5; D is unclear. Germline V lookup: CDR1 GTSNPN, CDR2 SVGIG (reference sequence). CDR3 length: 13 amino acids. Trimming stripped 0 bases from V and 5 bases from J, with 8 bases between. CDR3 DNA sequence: TGTGCCTGGAGTGTGGCCGTTTATCAGCCCCAGCATTTT. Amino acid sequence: CAWSVAVYQPQHF.

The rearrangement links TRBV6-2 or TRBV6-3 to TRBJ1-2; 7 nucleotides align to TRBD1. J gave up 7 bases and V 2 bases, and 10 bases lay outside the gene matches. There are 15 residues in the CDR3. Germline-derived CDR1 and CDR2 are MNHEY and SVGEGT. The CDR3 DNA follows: TGTGCCAGCAGTTACGCCGGGACAGCAGAGGGTGGCTACACCTTC. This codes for CASSYAGTAEGGYTF.

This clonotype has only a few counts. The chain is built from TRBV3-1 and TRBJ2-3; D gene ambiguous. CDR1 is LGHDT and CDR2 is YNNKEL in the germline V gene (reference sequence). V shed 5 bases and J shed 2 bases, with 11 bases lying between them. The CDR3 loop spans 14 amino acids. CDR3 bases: TGTGCCAGCAGCTGGTTTCTGCCCACAGATACGCAGTATTTT. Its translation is CASSWFLPTDTQYF.